This record covers a single TCR beta chain. The sample comes from a study of blood T cell repertoires in COVID-19. Study-wide background: PBMCs, B-cell-depleted T cells, or T cells provided the cDNA or gDNA that made up the material.

Method: immunoSEQ multiplex PCR; TCRdb's copy keeps in-frame clones and lacks some. This sample has roughly 150,000 clones, with around four fifths found just once. The V end lost 1 base, the J end lost 7 bases, and 14 bases lay between the germline ends. Germline assignment: CDR1 MDHEN and CDR2 SYDVKM. CDR3 size: 15 residues. Material: peripheral blood. The chain links TRBV28 to TRBJ1-5, with D possibly being TRBD1 (6 bases). The clonotype originates from a woman aged 80 or over with COVID-19, enrolled during active disease. The CDR3 protein is CASSLLSGGGQPQHF. The CDR3 nucleotides are TGTGCCAGCAGTTTATTATCGGGGGGCGGACAGCCCCAGCATTTT.